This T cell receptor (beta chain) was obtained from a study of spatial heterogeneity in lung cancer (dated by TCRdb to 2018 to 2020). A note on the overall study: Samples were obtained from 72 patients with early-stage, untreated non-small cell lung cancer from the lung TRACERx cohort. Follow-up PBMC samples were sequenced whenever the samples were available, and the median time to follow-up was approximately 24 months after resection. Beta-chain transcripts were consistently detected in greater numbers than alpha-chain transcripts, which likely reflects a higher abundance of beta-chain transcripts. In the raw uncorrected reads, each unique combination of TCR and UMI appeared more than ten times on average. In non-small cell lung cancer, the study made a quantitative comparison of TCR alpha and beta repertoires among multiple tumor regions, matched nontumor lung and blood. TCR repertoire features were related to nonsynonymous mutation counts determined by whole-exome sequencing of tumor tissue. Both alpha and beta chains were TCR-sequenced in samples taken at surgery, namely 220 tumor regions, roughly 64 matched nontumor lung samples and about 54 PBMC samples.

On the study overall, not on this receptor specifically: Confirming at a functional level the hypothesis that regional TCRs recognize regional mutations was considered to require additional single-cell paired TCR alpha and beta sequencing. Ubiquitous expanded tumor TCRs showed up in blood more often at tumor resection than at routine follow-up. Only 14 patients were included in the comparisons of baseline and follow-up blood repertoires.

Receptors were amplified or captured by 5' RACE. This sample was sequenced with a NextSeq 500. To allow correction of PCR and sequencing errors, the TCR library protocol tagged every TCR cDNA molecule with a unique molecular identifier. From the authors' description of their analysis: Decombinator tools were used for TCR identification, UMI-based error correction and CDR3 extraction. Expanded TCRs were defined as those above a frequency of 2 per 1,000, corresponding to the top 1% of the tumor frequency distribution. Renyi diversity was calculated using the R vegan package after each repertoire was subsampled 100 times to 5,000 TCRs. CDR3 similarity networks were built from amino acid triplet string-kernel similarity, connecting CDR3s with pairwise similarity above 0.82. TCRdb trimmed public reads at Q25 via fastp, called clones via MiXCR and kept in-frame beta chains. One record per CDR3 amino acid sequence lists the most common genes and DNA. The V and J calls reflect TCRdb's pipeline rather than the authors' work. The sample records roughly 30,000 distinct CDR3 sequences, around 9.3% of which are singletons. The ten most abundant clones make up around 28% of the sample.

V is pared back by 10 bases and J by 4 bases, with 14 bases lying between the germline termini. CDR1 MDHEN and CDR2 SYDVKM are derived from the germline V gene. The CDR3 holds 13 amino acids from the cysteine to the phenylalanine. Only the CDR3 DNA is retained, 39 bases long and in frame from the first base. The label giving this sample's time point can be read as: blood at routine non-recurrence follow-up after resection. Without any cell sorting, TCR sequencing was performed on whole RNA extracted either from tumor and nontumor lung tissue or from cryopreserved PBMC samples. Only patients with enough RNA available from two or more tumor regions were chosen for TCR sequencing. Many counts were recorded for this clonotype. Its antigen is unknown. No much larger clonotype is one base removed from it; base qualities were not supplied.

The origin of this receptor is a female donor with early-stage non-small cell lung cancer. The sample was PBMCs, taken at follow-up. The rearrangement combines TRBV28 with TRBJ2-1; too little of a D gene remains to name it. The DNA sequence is TGTGCCACCAAATCTAGTGGGTACAATGAGCAGTTCTTC. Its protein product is CATKSSGYNEQFF.